The 10 T cell receptor beta chains listed next were all sequenced from one sample in a study of cytomegalovirus exposure and HLA in healthy donors. Vbeta (60) and Jbeta (13) primers were used in the PCR. Using immunoSEQ multiplex PCR, the repertoire was profiled, and TCRdb retains in-frame clones only, with some absent. The sample gives around 170,000 clones, around three quarters of which show up once; about 1.4% is in the top ten. Sample: PBMCs. All receptors come from a man between 40 and 49 years old in good health and CMV-seronegative.

This CDR3 is CASSELQGPQHF. DNA of the CDR3: TGTGCCAGCTCAGAACTACAGGGGCCCCAGCATTTT. The chain employs TRBV18 and TRBJ1-5, with TRBD1 as a possible D gene (6 bases). CDR3 length: 12 amino acids. Trimming took 5 bases from V and 9 from J, leaving 11 bases between them. Germline assignment: CDR1 KGHSH and CDR2 LQKENI.

The rearrangement uses TRBV28 and TRBJ2-3; 8 bases match TRBD2. The germline V gene encodes CDR1 MDHEN and CDR2 SYDVKM. The CDR3 spans 17 residues. J lost 5 bases, V lost 4 bases, and 14 bases had no gene match. CDR3 protein: CASSSQLERERGDTQYF. In DNA form, the CDR3 reads TGTGCCAGCAGTTCTCAGCTTGAGCGGGAGCGGGGAGATACGCAGTATTTT.

The chain combines TRBV11-2 with TRBJ2-5; 7 nucleotides line up with TRBD2. Germline CDR1 reads SGHAT; CDR2 reads FQNNGV. The CDR3 spans 17 residues. Trimming took 4 bases from V and 4 from J; bases not matched to a gene: 15. In DNA, the CDR3 is TGTGCCAGCAGCTCATGGGTCGCGGGAGAGCCGGGAGAGACCCAGTACTTC. Translation gives CASSSWVAGEPGETQYF.

This clone was seen once. The CDR3 loop is CASSLGLASTDTQYF. In nucleotides, the CDR3 is TGTGCCAGCAGCTTAGGGCTAGCTAGCACAGATACGCAGTATTTT. This chain connects TRBV11-2 to TRBJ2-3, with a weak D call TRBD2 (5 bases). This CDR3 has 15 amino acids. V gave up 1 base and J gave up 0 bases, with 8 bases separating them. The germline V gene has CDR1 SGHAT and CDR2 FQNNGV.

V and J are TRBV5-1 and TRBJ2-3, with a possible D match to TRBD1 (6 bases). Germline V gene sequence: CDR1 SGHRS, CDR2 YFSETQ. V gave up 0 bases and J gave up 6 bases, with 8 bases separating them. CDR3 length: 13 amino acids. Here the CDR3 reads CASSLGQEDTQYF. CDR3 nucleotide sequence: TGCGCCAGCAGCTTGGGACAGGAGGATACGCAGTATTTT. The entire variable domain, with the rest obtained from reference TRBV5-1 and TRBJ2-3, is as follows: KAGVTQTPRYLIKTRGQQVTLSCSPISGHRSVSWYQQTPGQGLQFLFEYFSETQRNKGNFPGRFSGRQFSNSRSEMNVSTLELGDSALYLCASSLGQEDTQYFGPGTRLTVL.

CDR3 nucleotides: TGTGCCAGCAGTCCTCTCGGACAGCTTGGTGAAGCTTTCTTT. It is translated as CASSPLGQLGEAFF. The V call is TRBV27, the J call TRBJ1-1; D perhaps matches TRBD1 (6 bases). The germline gives CDR1 MNHEY, CDR2 SMNVEV (reference sequence). The CDR3 loop spans 14 amino acids. V was trimmed by 5 bases and J by 7 bases, leaving 17 bases between them.

This clone showed up just once. This chain uses TRBV27 with TRBJ1-2; a weak D match, TRBD1 (6 bases). The CDR3 has 14 residues. Germline V gene lookup returns CDR1 MNHEY and CDR2 SMNVEV (reference sequence). Trimming removed 5 bases from V and 1 base from J, with 11 bases in between. The CDR3 loop reads CASSAQQGNYGYTF. The CDR3 nucleotides read TGTGCCAGCAGTGCCCAACAGGGTAACTATGGCTACACCTTC.

V usage is TRBV5-1 and J usage is TRBJ2-1; the D gene is possibly TRBD2 (6 bases). The germline V gene has CDR1 SGHRS and CDR2 YFSETQ. The CDR3 length is 16 residues. Trimming took 6 bases from V and 4 from J, leaving 20 bases between them. CDR3 in amino acids: CASKGPGGEGYNEQFF. The CDR3 DNA reads TGCGCCAGCAAGGGGCCCGGGGGTGAGGGTTACAATGAGCAGTTCTTC.

The CDR3 DNA follows: TGTGCCAGCAGCCAGGGGGCAAGCTCCTACAATGAGCAGTTCTTC. This translates into CASSQGASSYNEQFF. The chain couples TRBV7-3 to TRBJ2-1, with 8 positions matching TRBD1. Germline V gene sequence: CDR1 SGHTA, CDR2 FQGTGA. The CDR3 has 15 residues. The J segment lost 0 bases and the V segment lost 5 bases, leaving 3 bases of the junction unmatched.

This chain links TRBV7-2 with TRBJ2-5; no reliable D call. CDR1 and CDR2 (germline): SGHTA, FQGNSA. This CDR3 contains 13 residues. The V end was cut by 0 bases, the J end by 3 bases, with 5 bases between. This CDR3 reads CASSLAYKETQYF. In DNA, the CDR3 is TGTGCCAGCAGCTTAGCGTACAAAGAGACCCAGTACTTC.